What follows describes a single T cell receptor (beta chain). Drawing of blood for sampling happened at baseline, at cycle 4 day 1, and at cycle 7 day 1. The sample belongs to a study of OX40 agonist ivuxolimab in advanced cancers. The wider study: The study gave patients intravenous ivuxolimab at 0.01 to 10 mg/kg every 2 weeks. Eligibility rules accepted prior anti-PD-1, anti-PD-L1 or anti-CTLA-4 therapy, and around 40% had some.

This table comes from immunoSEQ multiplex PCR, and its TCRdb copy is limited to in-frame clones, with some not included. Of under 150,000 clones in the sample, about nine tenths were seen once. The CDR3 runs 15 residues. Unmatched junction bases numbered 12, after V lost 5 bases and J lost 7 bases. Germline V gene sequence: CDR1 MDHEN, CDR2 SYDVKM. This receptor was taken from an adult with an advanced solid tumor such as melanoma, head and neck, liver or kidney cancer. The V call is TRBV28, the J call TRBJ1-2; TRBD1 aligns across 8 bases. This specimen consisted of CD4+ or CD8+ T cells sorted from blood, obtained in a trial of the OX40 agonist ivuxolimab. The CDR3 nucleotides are TGTGCCAGCAGTCCAATCAGGGGGCGAGAATTTGGCTACACCTTC. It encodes CASSPIRGREFGYTF.